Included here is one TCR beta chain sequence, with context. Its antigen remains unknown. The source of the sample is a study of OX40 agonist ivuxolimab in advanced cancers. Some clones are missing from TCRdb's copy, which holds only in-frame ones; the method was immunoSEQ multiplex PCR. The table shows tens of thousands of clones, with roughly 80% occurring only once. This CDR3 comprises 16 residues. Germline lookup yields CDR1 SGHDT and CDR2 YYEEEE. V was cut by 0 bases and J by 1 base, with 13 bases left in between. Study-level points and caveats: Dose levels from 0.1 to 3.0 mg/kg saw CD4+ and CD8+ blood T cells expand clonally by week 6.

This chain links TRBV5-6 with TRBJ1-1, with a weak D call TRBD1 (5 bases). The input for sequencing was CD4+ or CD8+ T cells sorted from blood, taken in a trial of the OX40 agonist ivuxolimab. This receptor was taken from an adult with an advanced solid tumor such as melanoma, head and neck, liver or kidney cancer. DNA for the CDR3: TGTGCCAGCAGCTTGGTCAGGGAAGTTGGGAACACTGAAGCTTTCTTT. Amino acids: CASSLVREVGNTEAFF.